Shown below are 20 T cell receptor beta chains from a single sample sequenced in a study of blood T cell repertoires in COVID-19. Measured with immunoSEQ multiplex PCR; TCRdb has only the in-frame clones, and not every one. The sample lists tens of thousands of clones, around 81% seen once, with around 2.1% in the top ten. Sequencing input: peripheral blood. The source is a woman in her 70s with acute or convalescent COVID-19.

The chain carries TRBV10-2 and TRBJ1-2; maybe TRBD1 (5 bases). The CDR3 totals 14 residues. Germline V lookup: CDR1 WSHSY, CDR2 SAAADI. V was clipped by 8 bases and J by 3 bases, with 16 bases between them. CDR3 sequence: CASGRGRADYGYTF. The CDR3 DNA follows: TGCGCCAGCGGACGGGGGAGGGCAGACTATGGCTACACCTTC.

The chain's CDR3 is CASSQALGQGLNFGYTF. The CDR3 coding sequence is TGTGCCAGCAGCCAAGCCCTTGGACAGGGGCTCAACTTCGGCTACACCTTC. This chain connects TRBV3-1 (or the pseudogene TRBV3-2) to TRBJ1-2; 9 bases fit TRBD1. Germline CDR1 reads LGHDT; CDR2 reads YNNKEL (reference sequence). The CDR3 consists of 17 residues. Trimming cost V 1 base and J 8 bases; bases outside gene matches: 14.

The chain joins TRBV3-1 (or the pseudogene TRBV3-2) to TRBJ1-1; no firm D call. The CDR3 is made up of 15 amino acids. Germline CDR1 and CDR2: LGHDT and YNNKEL (reference sequence). V lost 1 base to trimming and J lost 2 bases, with 11 bases between them. The CDR3 region is CASSQVLGGNTEAFF. DNA for the CDR3: TGTGCCAGCAGCCAAGTTCTGGGAGGAAACACTGAAGCTTTCTTT.

The gene calls are TRBV5-1 and TRBJ1-2, with D possibly TRBD1 on 5 matching bases. CDR1 and CDR2 (germline): SGHRS, YFSETQ. Deletions cut 4 bases from V and 3 bases from J, with 22 bases between. CDR3 length equals 17 residues. The CDR3 is CASSGRGRGEGDYGYTF. The CDR3 nucleotides are TGCGCCAGCAGCGGACGCGGGCGAGGGGAGGGAGACTATGGCTACACCTTC.

The chain carries TRBV9 and TRBJ1-6, with a weak D call TRBD1 (6 bases). The length of the CDR3 is 15 residues. Germline lookup yields CDR1 SGDLS and CDR2 YYNGEE. The V end was cut by 4 bases, the J end by 9 bases, with 17 bases between. In nucleotides, the CDR3 is TGTGCCAGCAGCACCCTTGGGGGGGGCAGTTCACCCCTCCACTTT. Translated: CASSTLGGGSSPLHF.

The V gene is TRBV7-2, the J gene TRBJ1-2; the match to TRBD1 covers 8 bases. Germline V gene sequence: CDR1 SGHTA, CDR2 FQGNSA. The CDR3 is 13 residues long. Unmatched junction bases numbered 4, after V lost 2 bases and J lost 8 bases. This chain's CDR3 is CASSLSRDRGYTF. The CDR3 DNA follows: TGTGCCAGCAGCTTAAGTAGGGACAGGGGCTACACCTTC.

The chain couples TRBV10-2 to TRBJ1-1; D is uncertain. Trimming removed 6 bases at V and 4 bases at J, with 6 bases between. This CDR3 contains 11 residues. Germline assignment: CDR1 WSHSY and CDR2 SAAADI. CDR3 protein: CASRGGTEAFF. The DNA for the CDR3 is TGCGCCAGCAGGGGAGGCACTGAAGCTTTCTTT.

The chain combines TRBV5-1 with TRBJ1-6; weak D call: TRBD1 (6 bases). The CDR3 contains 14 residues. Germline V lookup: CDR1 SGHRS, CDR2 YFSETQ. V was clipped by 4 bases and J by 6 bases, with 11 bases between them. For the CDR3, the DNA is TGCGCCAGCAGCACGGACAGAATTAATTCACCCCTCCACTTT. It yields the protein CASSTDRINSPLHF.

The CDR3 region has the DNA TGCGCCAGCAGCTTTTCTCGGTCCGGGGAGCTGTTTTTT. Translating it yields CASSFSRSGELFF. The chain uses TRBV5-1 and TRBJ2-2; D call uncertain. Trimming pared 2 bases from V and 6 bases from J, leaving 8 bases between. Germline assignment: CDR1 SGHRS and CDR2 YFSETQ. The CDR3 extends over 13 amino acids.

The V gene is TRBV5-1, the J gene TRBJ2-1; perhaps TRBD1 as D (6 bases). Looked up from germline, CDR1 is SGHRS and CDR2 is YFSETQ. The V and J ends lost 4 bases and 10 bases respectively, with 15 bases between them. There are 13 residues in the CDR3. CDR3 loop: CASSTDSVREQFF. The CDR3 nucleotides read TGCGCCAGCAGCACGGACAGTGTACGGGAGCAGTTCTTC.

V and J are TRBV5-1 and TRBJ1-4, with TRBD1 matching 10 bases. The germline CDR1 and CDR2 sequences are SGHRS and YFSETQ. V trimming: 6 bases; J trimming: 8 bases; junction bases outside the gene matches: 7. The CDR3 contains 14 residues. In DNA, the CDR3 is TGCGCCAGCACCAGGACAGGGGGTAGGGAAAAACTGTTTTTT. Protein product: CASTRTGGREKLFF.

This chain's CDR3 is CAWMATSGGAAGELFF. The CDR3 DNA follows: TGTGCCTGGATGGCGACTAGCGGGGGGGCCGCCGGGGAGCTGTTTTTT. The chain has TRBV30 and TRBJ2-2; TRBD2 matches 14 bases. The junction had 7 bases not matched to a gene; V was cut back by 4 bases and J by 6 bases. CDR1 and CDR2 from the germline V gene are GTSNPN and SVGIG (reference sequence). This CDR3 contains 16 residues.

The chain employs TRBV7-9 and TRBJ1-6; 9 nucleotides agree with TRBD1. Germline CDR1 and CDR2: SEHNR and FQNEAQ (reference sequence). The CDR3 is 15 residues long. V was pared by 1 base and J by 5 bases, with 0 bases of the junction left unmatched. CDR3 sequence (DNA): TGTGCCAGCAGCTTAGGGGACAGGGATAATTCACCCCTCCACTTT. Translating it yields CASSLGDRDNSPLHF. Looking up the rest from reference TRBV7-9 and TRBJ1-6 gives the full variable domain: DTGVSQNPRHKITKRGQNVTFRCDPISEHNRLYWYRQTLGQGPEFLTYFQNEAQLEKSRLLSDRFSAERPKGSFSTLEIQRTEQGDSAMYLCASSLGDRDNSPLHFGNGTRLTVT.

V usage is TRBV7-9 and J usage is TRBJ2-2; maybe TRBD1 (5 bases). This CDR3 has 16 residues. With 1 base removed from V and 0 bases from J, the gap between germline ends came to 9 bases. CDR1 and CDR2 (germline): SEHNR, FQNEAQ (reference sequence). In nucleotides, the CDR3 is TGTGCCAGCAGCTTAGGGGCAGGGACGAACACCGGGGAGCTGTTTTTT. Translated: CASSLGAGTNTGELFF.

About this clone itself: The sample contains more than one DNA sequence encoding this CDR3. This chain joins TRBV9 and TRBJ2-2, with a tentative D call TRBD1 (5 bases). Germline V CDR1 and CDR2: SGDLS, YYNGEE. This CDR3 has 13 amino acids. Trimming shortened V by 3 bases and J by 6 bases, and 9 bases separated the two germline ends. The CDR3 reads CASSDTGAGELFF. For the CDR3, the DNA is TGTGCCAGCAGCGATACAGGCGCCGGGGAGCTGTTTTTT. Full variable domain (remainder filled in from reference TRBV9 and TRBJ2-2): DSGVTQTPKHLITATGQRVTLRCSPRSGDLSVYWYQQSLDQGLQFLIQYYNGEERAKGNILERFSAQQFPDLHSELNLSSLELGDSALYFCASSDTGAGELFFGEGSRLTVL.

Details on this clone: Within the sample, other DNA sequences also encode this same CDR3. V is TRBV7-3 and J is TRBJ2-2, with TRBD1 identical over 9 bases. The CDR3 runs to 15 residues. The V gene end was trimmed by 5 bases and the J gene end by 8 bases; junction bases not matched to a gene: 9. From germline, CDR1 is SGHTA and CDR2 FQGTGA. The CDR3 DNA is TGTGCCAGCAGCCTACCGGGACAGGGTCGGGGGGAGCTGTTTTTT. It translates to CASSLPGQGRGELFF.

The CDR3 protein is CASSHGQDEAFF. Here the CDR3 DNA reads TGTGCCAGCAGCCATGGACAGGACGAAGCTTTCTTT. The chain carries TRBV3-1 (or the pseudogene TRBV3-2) and TRBJ1-1; TRBD1 matches at 7 bases. CDR1 and CDR2 from the germline V gene are LGHDT and YNNKEL (reference sequence). CDR3 length: 12 amino acids. V dropped 3 bases and J dropped 8; count of bases not matched to a gene: 3.

The chain links TRBV4-1 to TRBJ1-6; a weak D match, TRBD1 (6 bases). This CDR3 is 14 amino acids long. Trimming removed 4 bases at V and 7 bases at J, with 11 bases between. Germline assignment: CDR1 MGHRA and CDR2 YSYEKL. The CDR3: CASSPPGQNSPLHF. The DNA for the CDR3 is TGCGCCAGCAGCCCGCCTGGACAGAATTCACCCCTCCACTTT.

V gene TRBV5-8 combines with J gene TRBJ1-2; D is undetermined. Germline values: CDR1 SGHTS, CDR2 YDEGEE. This CDR3 has 14 amino acids. Deletions cut 6 bases from V and 1 base from J, with 13 bases between. CDR3 in DNA: TGTGCCAGCACCAAGAGAGGAGATAACTATGGCTACACCTTC. The encoded protein is CASTKRGDNYGYTF.

A single count supports this clone. This sequence joins TRBV3-1 (or the pseudogene TRBV3-2) and TRBJ1-1; 8 bases are a match to TRBD1. CDR1 is LGHDT, CDR2 YNNKEL, per germline (reference sequence). The CDR3 contains 11 residues. V shed 6 bases and J 6 bases; nucleotides not matched to a gene: 0. The CDR3 DNA reads TGTGCCAGCAGGACAGGGGCTGAAGCTTTCTTT. It translates to CASRTGAEAFF.